The 31 T cell receptor beta chains presented below share a single source sample, sequenced in a study of cytomegalovirus exposure and HLA in healthy donors. The data were produced by immunoSEQ multiplex PCR, yet TCRdb's version contains in-frame clones alone and is incomplete. Altogether about 190,000 clones are present, 86% being singletons, with the ten largest covering roughly 1.6%. The sample was PBMCs. These receptor sequences come from a woman aged 18-29 years in good health and CMV-seronegative.

V is TRBV6-1 and J is TRBJ2-7; no definite D call. Between the trimmed V and J ends, which lost 4 bases and 3 bases, there was a span of 4 bases. The CDR3 is made up of 11 amino acids. Germline V CDR1 and CDR2: MNHNS, SASEGT. This CDR3 reads CASSVSYEQYF. Here the CDR3 DNA reads TGTGCCAGCAGTGTCAGCTACGAGCAGTACTTC.

CDR3 region: CASSLGLAGGRVTDTQYF. CDR3 coding DNA: TGCGCCAGCAGCTTGGGACTAGCGGGGGGCCGGGTCACAGATACGCAGTATTTT. V is TRBV5-1 and J is TRBJ2-3; TRBD2 matches 13 bases. Germline assignment: CDR1 SGHRS and CDR2 YFSETQ. J was trimmed by 2 bases and V by 0 bases; bases with no gene match: 6. This CDR3 comprises 18 residues.

This clone is a singleton in its sample. The V and J genes are TRBV30 and TRBJ2-7; no firm D call. The CDR3 runs to 13 residues. Germline lookup yields CDR1 GTSNPN and CDR2 SVGIG (reference sequence). Deletions cut 5 bases from V and 1 base from J, with 12 bases between. The CDR3 nucleotides are TGTGCCTGGGGATACAGTCTTTCCTACGAGCAGTACTTC. Translating it yields CAWGYSLSYEQYF.

The chain uses TRBV9 and TRBJ1-4; 7 bases are a match to TRBD1. The CDR3 extends over 15 amino acids. V lost 3 bases, J lost 5 bases, and 7 bases stayed unmatched. The V gene's germline CDR1 is SGDLS and CDR2 YYNGEE. The CDR3: CASSANRGPNEKLFF. DNA for the CDR3: TGTGCCAGCAGCGCCAACAGGGGCCCAAATGAAAAACTGTTTTTT. Full variable domain (missing parts from reference TRBV9 and TRBJ1-4): DSGVTQTPKHLITATGQRVTLRCSPRSGDLSVYWYQQSLDQGLQFLIQYYNGEERAKGNILERFSAQQFPDLHSELNLSSLELGDSALYFCASSANRGPNEKLFFGSGTQLSVL.

This clone was seen only a few times. The sample holds other DNA sequences that translate to the same CDR3. This chain links TRBV6-4 with TRBJ2-3, with 9 positions matching TRBD2. CDR1 MRHNA and CDR2 SNTAGT come from the germline V gene. Trimming at V came to 3 bases and at J to 1 base, leaving 2 bases not matched to a gene. The CDR3 spans 15 residues. This CDR3 reads CASSEIAGGTDTQYF. The CDR3 coding sequence is TGTGCCAGCAGTGAAATAGCGGGGGGCACAGATACGCAGTATTTT.

The V and J genes are TRBV5-1 and TRBJ1-3; possibly TRBD1 for D (6 bases). Germline CDR1 SGHRS, CDR2 YFSETQ. Trimming pared 5 bases from V and 0 bases from J, leaving 15 bases between. The CDR3 contains 16 residues. CDR3: CASSRAGALSGNTIYF. As DNA, the CDR3 is TGCGCCAGCAGTAGGGCGGGGGCTCTCTCTGGAAACACCATATATTTT.

V usage is TRBV15 and J usage is TRBJ2-1, with D tentatively TRBD1 (5 bases). Germline CDR1 and CDR2: LNHNV and YYDKDF (reference sequence). This CDR3 is built from 14 residues. V lost 1 base and J 7 bases, leaving 11 bases between the germline ends. The DNA for the CDR3 is TGTGCCACCAGCAGAGGAAAGGGGCGGAATGAGCAGTTCTTC. This translates into CATSRGKGRNEQFF.

This CDR3 is CASRRTGEAFF. DNA of the CDR3: TGTGCCAGCAGACGGACAGGGGAAGCTTTCTTT. The V call is TRBV25-1, the J call TRBJ1-1; 8 nucleotides agree with TRBD1. The trim removed 6 bases at V and 8 bases at J, leaving 2 bases unmatched. Germline V CDR1 and CDR2: MGHDK, SYGVNS. This CDR3 is built from 11 residues. The full variable domain, completed using reference TRBV25-1 and TRBJ1-1, is EADIYQTPRYLVIGTGKKITLECSQTMGHDKMYWYQQDPGMELHLIHYSYGVNSTEKGDLSSESTVSRIRTEHFPLTLESARPSHTSQYLCASRRTGEAFFGQGTRLTVV.

The chain links TRBV13 to TRBJ1-4; the match to TRBD1 covers 10 bases. The CDR3 length is 14 residues. V shed 10 bases and J 5 bases; nucleotides not matched to a gene: 7. Germline lookup yields CDR1 PRHDT and CDR2 FYEKMQ (reference sequence). CDR3 in DNA: TGTGCCACCCGCCCGGGACAGGGGAATGAAAAACTGTTTTTT. It encodes CATRPGQGNEKLFF.

V gene TRBV2 combines with J gene TRBJ1-1, with 8 bases matching TRBD1. The germline gives CDR1 SNHLY, CDR2 FYNNEI. The CDR3 totals 13 residues. Unmatched junction bases numbered 1, after V lost 3 bases and J lost 4 bases. In nucleotides, the CDR3 is TGTGCCAGCAGTGACAGGGGGCGCACTGAAGCTTTCTTT. Its protein product is CASSDRGRTEAFF.

The chain combines TRBV5-1 with TRBJ2-3, with 8 bases fitting TRBD2. Unmatched junction bases numbered 2, after V lost 2 bases and J lost 0 bases. Germline CDR1 SGHRS, CDR2 YFSETQ. This CDR3 spans 15 amino acids. The CDR3 DNA is TGCGCCAGCAGCTTAGCTAGCGGGAGCACAGATACGCAGTATTTT. Its translation: CASSLASGSTDTQYF.

The chain combines TRBV7-3 with TRBJ2-6, with 7 bases that match TRBD1. Trimming cost V 5 bases and J 0 bases; bases outside gene matches: 13. CDR1 SGHTA and CDR2 FQGTGA come from the germline V gene. The CDR3 totals 19 residues. The chain's CDR3 is CASSRPGDRESSGANVLTF. The CDR3 nucleotides are TGTGCCAGCAGCCGCCCCGGTGACAGGGAAAGCTCTGGGGCCAACGTCCTGACTTTC.

V is TRBV6-1 and J is TRBJ2-5; D not certain. CDR3 size: 15 residues. Germline-derived CDR1 and CDR2 are MNHNS and SASEGT. Deletions cut 2 bases from V and 2 bases from J, with 12 bases between. This chain's CDR3 is CASSESSPPQETQYF. The CDR3 coding sequence is TGTGCCAGCAGTGAAAGTAGCCCACCTCAAGAGACCCAGTACTTC.

The rearrangement links TRBV6-1 to TRBJ1-5; D gene unclear. V lost 1 base to trimming and J lost 6 bases, with 10 bases between them. This CDR3 comprises 14 residues. CDR1 MNHNS and CDR2 SASEGT come from the germline V gene. In DNA form, the CDR3 reads TGTGCCAGCAGTGAAGTTTGGGAGGTTCAGCCCCAGCATTTT. Translating gives CASSEVWEVQPQHF.

The chain is built from TRBV2 and TRBJ1-2; TRBD1 agrees at 7 bases. The CDR3 extends over 14 amino acids. The germline V gene encodes CDR1 SNHLY and CDR2 FYNNEI. The ends lost 6 bases at V and 8 bases at J; junction bases unmatched: 12. CDR3 region: CASRSDRVAFGYTF. The CDR3 nucleotides read TGTGCCAGCAGATCTGACAGGGTCGCGTTCGGCTACACCTTC. Full variable domain (outside the CDR3, taken from reference TRBV2 and TRBJ1-2): EPEVTQTPSHQVTQMGQEVILRCVPISNHLYFYWYRQILGQKVEFLVSFYNNEISEKSEIFDDQFSVERPDGSNFTLKIRSTKLEDSAMYFCASRSDRVAFGYTFGSGTRLTVV.

This clone was found once. This sequence joins TRBV7-3 and TRBJ2-2; 11 bases match TRBD2. There are 15 residues in the CDR3. Germline trimming cut 5 bases from V and 4 bases from J; bases unmatched to any gene: 3. The germline gives CDR1 SGHTA, CDR2 FQGTGA. CDR3 amino acids: CASSHTSGGTGELFF. Here the CDR3 DNA reads TGTGCCAGCAGCCATACTAGCGGGGGCACCGGGGAGCTGTTTTTT.

The V gene is TRBV30, the J gene TRBJ1-4; possible D gene TRBD1, 6 bases. CDR1 is GTSNPN and CDR2 is SVGIG in the germline V gene (reference sequence). The CDR3 totals 14 residues. Trimming removed 7 bases at V and 8 bases at J, with 20 bases between. The CDR3 loop reads CAFSRITRGEKLFF. DNA of the CDR3: TGTGCCTTCTCCCGAATCACAAGGGGGGAAAAACTGTTTTTT.

The rearrangement joins TRBV27 to TRBJ1-1, with 8 bases that match TRBD1. Germline CDR1 is MNHEY and CDR2 is SMNVEV (reference sequence). Trimming removed 6 bases from V and 8 bases from J; junction bases left unmatched: 8. The CDR3 loop spans 13 amino acids. The CDR3 protein is CASRRARGREAFF. The DNA for the CDR3 is TGTGCCAGCAGAAGAGCCAGGGGGCGGGAAGCTTTCTTT.

This clone was detected once. The rearrangement joins TRBV5-8 to TRBJ2-5; TRBD1 matches at 9 bases. This CDR3 comprises 16 residues. The germline gives CDR1 SGHTS, CDR2 YDEGEE. V lost 4 bases to trimming and J lost 2 bases; unmatched junction nucleotides: 9. In DNA form, the CDR3 reads TGTGCCAGCAGCCCGGGACAGGGTTTGGGGCAAGAGACCCAGTACTTC. Protein: CASSPGQGLGQETQYF.

The chain joins TRBV5-5 to TRBJ1-1; 7 positions match TRBD1. This CDR3 has 13 residues. Trimming at V came to 6 bases and at J to 3 bases, leaving 5 bases not matched to a gene. Germline values: CDR1 SGHKS, CDR2 YYEKEE (reference sequence). CDR3: CASKIDRDTEAFF. In DNA form, the CDR3 reads TGTGCCAGCAAAATAGACAGGGACACTGAAGCTTTCTTT.

The chain employs TRBV5-1 and TRBJ1-1; 9 bases are a match to TRBD1. Germline assignment: CDR1 SGHRS and CDR2 YFSETQ. V gave up 0 bases and J gave up 0 bases; unmatched junction bases: 6. CDR3 length: 17 amino acids. The CDR3 reads CASSLGGQGMMNTEAFF. For the CDR3, the DNA is TGCGCCAGCAGCTTGGGGGGACAGGGTATGATGAACACTGAAGCTTTCTTT.

The chain combines TRBV5-1 with TRBJ1-2; D gene uncertain. CDR3 length: 15 residues. The V end was cut by 1 base, the J end by 4 bases, with 14 bases between. Germline V lookup: CDR1 SGHRS, CDR2 YFSETQ. CDR3 amino acids: CASSLPGQAAYGYTF. In DNA form, the CDR3 reads TGCGCCAGCAGCTTGCCTGGGCAGGCCGCCTATGGCTACACCTTC.

V is TRBV7-8 and J is TRBJ2-7; the match to TRBD2 covers 8 bases. J gave up 2 bases and V 3 bases, and 12 bases lay outside the gene matches. CDR1 and CDR2 (germline): SGHVS, FQNEAQ. The CDR3 runs 17 residues. CDR3 protein: CASSLSLGRAGAYEQYF. CDR3 in DNA: TGTGCCAGCAGCTTGTCTCTAGGGAGAGCGGGAGCCTACGAGCAGTACTTC.

The chain recombines TRBV5-1 with TRBJ1-2, with 10 bases that match TRBD1. Germline V gene data show CDR1 as SGHRS and CDR2 as YFSETQ. V dropped 0 bases and J dropped 3; count of bases not matched to a gene: 5. This CDR3 region has 16 residues. CDR3 residues: CASSLGQGAVYYGYTF. As DNA, the CDR3 is TGCGCCAGCAGCTTGGGACAGGGGGCCGTCTACTATGGCTACACCTTC.

Here the CDR3 reads CASSPRRPALGNEKLFF. CDR3 in DNA: TGCGCCAGCAGCCCCCGACGCCCAGCCCTCGGGAACGAAAAACTGTTTTTT. The rearrangement uses TRBV4-1 and TRBJ1-4; unclear D gene. The V gene lost 4 bases and the J gene lost 8 bases, with 23 bases spanning the gap. The germline V gene has CDR1 MGHRA and CDR2 YSYEKL. The CDR3 is 17 amino acids.

The rearrangement uses TRBV30 and TRBJ2-6; D unresolved. The CDR3 totals 16 residues. Germline assignment: CDR1 GTSNPN and CDR2 SVGIG (reference sequence). V was cut by 1 base and J by 0 bases, with 10 bases left in between. This CDR3 reads CAWSAAGISGANVLTF. The CDR3 DNA is TGTGCCTGGAGTGCGGCAGGAATCTCTGGGGCCAACGTCCTGACTTTC.

This chain joins TRBV9 and TRBJ1-2; 7 bases are shared with TRBD1. The germline gives CDR1 SGDLS, CDR2 YYNGEE. The CDR3 has 15 amino acids. V shed 2 bases and J 8 bases; nucleotides not matched to a gene: 12. CDR3 nucleotide sequence: TGTGCCAGCAGCGTCGGGACAGCCGAAGCTGGGGGCTACACCTTC. Amino acid sequence: CASSVGTAEAGGYTF.

This clone appeared once. The genes are TRBV27 and TRBJ2-2, with D perhaps TRBD1 (6 bases). CDR1 and CDR2 from the germline V gene are MNHEY and SMNVEV (reference sequence). The CDR3 runs 15 residues. The V end was cut by 3 bases, the J end by 4 bases, with 12 bases between. The CDR3 nucleotides are TGTGCCAGCAGTTTTCTGGGGGCCGGCACCGGGGAGCTGTTTTTT. Amino acid sequence: CASSFLGAGTGELFF.

This sequence joins TRBV4-1 and TRBJ1-5, with 8 bases lining up with TRBD1. This CDR3 region has 15 residues. Trimming at V came to 5 bases and at J to 3 bases, leaving 6 bases not matched to a gene. Germline CDR1 MGHRA, CDR2 YSYEKL. In DNA form, the CDR3 reads TGCGCCAGCAGCAAAACAGGGGGAGACAATCAGCCCCAGCATTTT. Translating it yields CASSKTGGDNQPQHF.

The chain couples TRBV10-1 to TRBJ1-1, with D possibly being TRBD1 (5 bases). Trimming took 2 bases from V and 0 from J, leaving 10 bases between them. From germline, CDR1 is WNHNN and CDR2 SYGVQD (reference sequence). This CDR3 spans 15 amino acids. The CDR3 loop is CASSEQAGMNTEAFF. CDR3 nucleotides: TGCGCCAGCAGTGAGCAGGCAGGGATGAACACTGAAGCTTTCTTT.

This sequence joins TRBV9 and TRBJ2-3; 9 nucleotides match TRBD2. Germline V CDR1 and CDR2: SGDLS, YYNGEE. This CDR3 is built from 15 residues. V dropped 2 bases and J dropped 4; count of bases not matched to a gene: 5. CDR3 nucleotide sequence: TGTGCCAGCAGCGTTTCGCCTAGCGGGGCAGATACGCAGTATTTT. This sequence encodes CASSVSPSGADTQYF. The full variable domain, completed using reference TRBV9 and TRBJ2-3, is DSGVTQTPKHLITATGQRVTLRCSPRSGDLSVYWYQQSLDQGLQFLIQYYNGEERAKGNILERFSAQQFPDLHSELNLSSLELGDSALYFCASSVSPSGADTQYFGPGTRLTVL.